The 11 T cell receptor beta chains listed next were all sequenced from one sample in a study of T cell responses to AZD1222 COVID-19 vaccine. Repertoires were generated with immunoSEQ multiplex PCR, while TCRdb's copy carries only in-frame clones and drops some. The data contain 84,000 or so clones, 85% to 90% of them singletons. Sequences were derived from peripheral blood, sampled on day 0 of AZD1222 vaccination. The source is an adult in good health.

The genes are TRBV9 and TRBJ2-1; D gene ambiguous. The length of the CDR3 is 15 residues. Germline lookup yields CDR1 SGDLS and CDR2 YYNGEE. The V and J ends lost 2 bases and 0 bases respectively, with 9 bases between them. CDR3 protein: CASSVLVSSYNEQFF. CDR3 coding DNA: TGTGCCAGCAGCGTTTTGGTTAGCTCCTACAATGAGCAGTTCTTC.

V gene TRBV29-1 combines with J gene TRBJ2-7; 9 bases agree with TRBD1. Germline-derived CDR1 and CDR2 are SQVTM and ANQGSEA. The CDR3 contains 14 residues. The V gene end was trimmed by 7 bases and the J gene end by 5 bases; junction bases not matched to a gene: 12. CDR3 nucleotides: TGCAGCGCCTTTCTTACAGGGGGCTGGGACGAGCAGTACTTC. Translated, it gives CSAFLTGGWDEQYF.

The chain employs TRBV6-5 and TRBJ2-3; D assignment may be TRBD1 or TRBD2 (6 bases each). Germline CDR1 MNHEY, CDR2 SVGAGI. This CDR3 contains 15 residues. Deletions cut 8 bases from V and 0 bases from J, with 15 bases between. The CDR3 protein is CASYWGATSTDTQYF. CDR3 sequence (DNA): TGTGCCAGCTACTGGGGGGCAACTAGCACAGATACGCAGTATTTT.

V and J are TRBV28 and TRBJ1-4; TRBD1 might be the D (5 bases). This CDR3 has 16 residues. Trimming removed 4 bases from V and 6 bases from J, with 18 bases in between. Germline V gene sequence: CDR1 MDHEN, CDR2 SYDVKM. CDR3 sequence: CASSSNPSGADEKLFF. The DNA for the CDR3 is TGTGCCAGCAGTTCCAACCCCTCCGGGGCCGATGAAAAACTGTTTTTT.

The V gene is TRBV27, the J gene TRBJ1-2; possible D gene TRBD1, 5 bases. Deletions cut 5 bases from V and 3 bases from J, with 13 bases between. The germline V gene encodes CDR1 MNHEY and CDR2 SMNVEV (reference sequence). CDR3 length: 14 residues. The CDR3 protein is CASSPLAGHYGYTF. CDR3 nucleotides: TGTGCCAGCAGTCCCCTGGCAGGGCACTATGGCTACACCTTC.

The chain joins TRBV3-1 (or the pseudogene TRBV3-2) to TRBJ2-3, with 7 bases fitting TRBD1. Per germline, CDR1 LGHDT and CDR2 YNNKEL (reference sequence). The CDR3 sequence is 16 residues long. V was pared by 4 bases and J by 1 base, with 8 bases of the junction left unmatched. CDR3 sequence reads: CASSPRGQGGTDTQYF. CDR3 in DNA: TGTGCCAGCAGCCCTAGGGGTCAGGGGGGCACAGATACGCAGTATTTT.

This rearrangement joins TRBV28 to TRBJ1-4, with 10 nucleotides matching TRBD1. CDR3 length: 16 amino acids. V lost 1 base, J lost 14 bases, and 13 bases stayed unmatched. Germline CDR1 reads MDHEN; CDR2 reads SYDVKM. The CDR3 bases are TGTGCCAGCAGTTTATCACCGGGACAGGGGCCAATATGGCTGTTTTTT. As protein: CASSLSPGQGPIWLFF.

The chain is built from TRBV9 and TRBJ1-1, with TRBD1 matching over 7 bases. Unmatched junction bases numbered 3, after V lost 4 bases and J lost 6 bases. This CDR3 spans 12 amino acids. CDR1 is SGDLS, CDR2 YYNGEE, per germline. This CDR3 is CASSRTGAEAFF. DNA for the CDR3: TGTGCCAGCAGCAGGACAGGCGCTGAAGCTTTCTTT.

The V call is TRBV19, the J call TRBJ2-5; a possible D gene is TRBD2 (5 bases). This CDR3 comprises 21 residues. V lost 7 bases and J 2 bases, leaving 35 bases between the germline ends. Germline V lookup: CDR1 LNHDA, CDR2 SQIVND (reference sequence). The CDR3 DNA sequence: TGTGCCAGTATTTTTTTTCGGGAATTGAGACCAACCTCCCCGGAACAAGAGACCCAGTACTTC. It specifies CASIFFRELRPTSPEQETQYF.

The chain has TRBV19 and TRBJ2-2; TRBD1 agrees at 7 bases. J lost 1 base, V lost 7 bases, and 9 bases had no gene match. There are 16 residues in the CDR3. CDR1 is LNHDA and CDR2 is SQIVND in the germline V gene (reference sequence). CDR3 DNA: TGTGCCAGTACCCCCTTGGGGACAGTGAACACCGGGGAGCTGTTTTTT. It encodes CASTPLGTVNTGELFF.

This clone was observed a single time. The genes are TRBV11-2 and TRBJ2-4; 8 nucleotides align to TRBD2. The trim removed 1 base at V and 8 bases at J, leaving 4 bases unmatched. Germline CDR1 SGHAT, CDR2 FQNNGV. The CDR3 contains 14 residues. The CDR3 loop reads CASSLVSGRDIQYF. The CDR3 nucleotides read TGTGCCAGCAGCTTAGTGAGCGGGAGAGACATTCAGTACTTC.